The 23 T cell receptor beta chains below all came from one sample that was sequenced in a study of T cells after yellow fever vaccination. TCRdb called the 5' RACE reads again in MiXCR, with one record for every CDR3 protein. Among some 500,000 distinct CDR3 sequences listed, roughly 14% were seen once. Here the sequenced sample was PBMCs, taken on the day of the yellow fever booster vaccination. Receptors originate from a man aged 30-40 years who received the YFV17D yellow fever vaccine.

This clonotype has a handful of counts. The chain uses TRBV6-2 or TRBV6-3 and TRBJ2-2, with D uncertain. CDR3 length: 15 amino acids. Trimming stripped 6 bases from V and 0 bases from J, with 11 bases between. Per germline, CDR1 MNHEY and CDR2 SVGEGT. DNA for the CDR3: TGTGCCAGCAGCCTACATACCTCGAACACCGGGGAGCTGTTTTTT. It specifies CASSLHTSNTGELFF.

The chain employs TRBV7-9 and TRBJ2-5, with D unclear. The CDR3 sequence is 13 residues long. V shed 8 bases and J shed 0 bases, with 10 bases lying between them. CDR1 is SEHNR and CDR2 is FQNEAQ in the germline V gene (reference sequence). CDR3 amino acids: CASEGVNQETQYF. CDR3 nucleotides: TGTGCCAGCGAAGGCGTAAACCAAGAGACCCAGTACTTC.

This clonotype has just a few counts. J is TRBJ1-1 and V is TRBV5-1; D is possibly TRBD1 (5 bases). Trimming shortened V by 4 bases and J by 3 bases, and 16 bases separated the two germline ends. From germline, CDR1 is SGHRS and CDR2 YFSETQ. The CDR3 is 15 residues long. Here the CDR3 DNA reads TGCGCCAGCAGCCCAAAGGGAACAGGAGACACTGAAGCTTTCTTT. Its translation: CASSPKGTGDTEAFF.

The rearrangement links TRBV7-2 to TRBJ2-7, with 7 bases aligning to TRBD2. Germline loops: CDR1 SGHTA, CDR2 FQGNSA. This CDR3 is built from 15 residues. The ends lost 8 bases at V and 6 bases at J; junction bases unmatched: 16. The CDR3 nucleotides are TGTGCCAGCGGCCCTTGGGGAGGGCCTGGAAGCGAGCAGTACTTC. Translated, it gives CASGPWGGPGSEQYF.

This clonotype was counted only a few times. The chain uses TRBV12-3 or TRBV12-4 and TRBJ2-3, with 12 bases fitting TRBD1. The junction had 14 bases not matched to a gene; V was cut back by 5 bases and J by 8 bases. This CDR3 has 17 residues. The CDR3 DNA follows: TGTGCCAGCAGTCCCCCGCCGGGACAGGGGGCGCATGTTACGCAGTATTTT. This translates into CASSPPPGQGAHVTQYF.

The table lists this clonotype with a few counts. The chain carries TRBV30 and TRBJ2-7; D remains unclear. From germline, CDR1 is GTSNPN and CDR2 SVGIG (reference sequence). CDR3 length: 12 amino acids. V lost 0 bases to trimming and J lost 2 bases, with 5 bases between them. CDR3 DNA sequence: TGTGCCTGGAGTGTTGGTACCTACGAGCAGTACTTC. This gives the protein CAWSVGTYEQYF.

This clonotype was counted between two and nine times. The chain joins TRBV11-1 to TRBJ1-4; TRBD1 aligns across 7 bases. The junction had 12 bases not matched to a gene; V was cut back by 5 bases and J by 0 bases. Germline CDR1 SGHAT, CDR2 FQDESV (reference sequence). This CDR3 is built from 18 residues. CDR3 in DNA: TGTGCCAGCAGCAGGGGACAGCTCCCCGATGCAACTAATGAAAAACTGTTTTTT. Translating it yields CASSRGQLPDATNEKLFF. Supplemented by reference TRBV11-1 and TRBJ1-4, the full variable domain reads EAEVAQSPRYKITEKSQAVAFWCDPISGHATLYWYRQILGQGPELLVQFQDESVVDDSQLPKDRFSAERLKGVDSTLKIQPAELGDSAMYLCASSRGQLPDATNEKLFFGSGTQLSVL.

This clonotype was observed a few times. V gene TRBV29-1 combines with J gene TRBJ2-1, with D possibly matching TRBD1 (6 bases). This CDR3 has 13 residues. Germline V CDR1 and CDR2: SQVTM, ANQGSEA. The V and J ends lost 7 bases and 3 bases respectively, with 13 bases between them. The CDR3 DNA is TGCAGCGCCGAGGGGGAACTCTACAATGAGCAGTTCTTC. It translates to CSAEGELYNEQFF.

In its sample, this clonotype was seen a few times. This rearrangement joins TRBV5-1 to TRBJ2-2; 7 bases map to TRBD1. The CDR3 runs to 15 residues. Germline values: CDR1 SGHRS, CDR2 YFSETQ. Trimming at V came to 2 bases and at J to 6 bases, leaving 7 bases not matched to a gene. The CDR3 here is CASSLGGQRSGELFF. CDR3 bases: TGCGCCAGCAGCTTAGGGGGCCAACGATCCGGGGAGCTGTTTTTT.

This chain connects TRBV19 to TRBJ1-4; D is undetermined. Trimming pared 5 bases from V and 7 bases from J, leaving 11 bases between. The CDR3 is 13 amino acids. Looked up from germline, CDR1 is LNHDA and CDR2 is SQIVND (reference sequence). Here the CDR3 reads CASSASAREKLFF. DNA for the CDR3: TGTGCCAGTAGTGCCTCAGCACGTGAAAAACTGTTTTTT.

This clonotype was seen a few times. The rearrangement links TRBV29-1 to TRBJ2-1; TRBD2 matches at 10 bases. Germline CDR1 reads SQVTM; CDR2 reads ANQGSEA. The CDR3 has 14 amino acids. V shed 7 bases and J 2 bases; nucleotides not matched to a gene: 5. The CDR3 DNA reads TGCAGCGGTAAAGGACTAGCGGCCTACAATGAGCAGTTCTTC. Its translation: CSGKGLAAYNEQFF.

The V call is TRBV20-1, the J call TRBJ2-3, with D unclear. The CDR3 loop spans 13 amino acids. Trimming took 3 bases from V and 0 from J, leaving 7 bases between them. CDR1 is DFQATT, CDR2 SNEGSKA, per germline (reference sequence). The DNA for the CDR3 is TGCAGTGCTAGGGCTTTCAGCACAGATACGCAGTATTTT. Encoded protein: CSARAFSTDTQYF.

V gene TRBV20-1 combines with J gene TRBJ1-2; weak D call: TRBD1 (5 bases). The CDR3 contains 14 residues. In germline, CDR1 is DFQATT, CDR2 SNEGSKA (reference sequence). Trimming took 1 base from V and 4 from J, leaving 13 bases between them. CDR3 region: CSARGGSLIYGYTF. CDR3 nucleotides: TGCAGTGCTAGAGGGGGGTCACTCATCTATGGCTACACCTTC.

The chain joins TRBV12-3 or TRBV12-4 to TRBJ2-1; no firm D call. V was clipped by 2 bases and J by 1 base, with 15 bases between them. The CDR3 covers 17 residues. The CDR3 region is CASSLSVLTFSYNEQFF. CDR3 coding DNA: TGTGCCAGCAGTTTAAGTGTTCTAACCTTTTCCTACAATGAGCAGTTCTTC.

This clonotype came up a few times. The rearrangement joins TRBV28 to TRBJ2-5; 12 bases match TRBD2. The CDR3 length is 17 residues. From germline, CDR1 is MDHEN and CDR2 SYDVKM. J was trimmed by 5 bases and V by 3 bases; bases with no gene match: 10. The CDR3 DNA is TGTGCCAGCAGTTTTCCCGCCTGGACTAGCGGGACTGAGACCCAGTACTTC. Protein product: CASSFPAWTSGTETQYF.

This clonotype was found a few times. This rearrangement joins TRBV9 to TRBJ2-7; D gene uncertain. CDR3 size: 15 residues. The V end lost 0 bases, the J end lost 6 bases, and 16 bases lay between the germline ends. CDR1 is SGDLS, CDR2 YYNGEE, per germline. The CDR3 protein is CASSVEGHPSSEQYF. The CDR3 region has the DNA TGTGCCAGCAGCGTAGAGGGCCACCCTTCCAGCGAGCAGTACTTC.

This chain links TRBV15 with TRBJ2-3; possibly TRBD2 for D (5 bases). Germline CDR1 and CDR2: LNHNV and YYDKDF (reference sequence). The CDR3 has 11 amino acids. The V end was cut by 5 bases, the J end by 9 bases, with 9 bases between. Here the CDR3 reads CATSQDWTQYF. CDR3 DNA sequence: TGTGCCACCAGCCAGGACTGGACGCAGTATTTT.

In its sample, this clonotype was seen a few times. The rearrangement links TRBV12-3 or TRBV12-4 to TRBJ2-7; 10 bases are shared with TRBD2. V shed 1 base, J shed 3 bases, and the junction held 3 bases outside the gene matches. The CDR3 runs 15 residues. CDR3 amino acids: CASSLDTSGIYEQYF. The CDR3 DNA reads TGTGCCAGCAGTTTAGATACTAGCGGGATCTACGAGCAGTACTTC.

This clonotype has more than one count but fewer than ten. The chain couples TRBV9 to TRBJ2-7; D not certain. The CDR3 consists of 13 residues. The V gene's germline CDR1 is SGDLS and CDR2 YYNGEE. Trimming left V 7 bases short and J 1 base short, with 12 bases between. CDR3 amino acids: CASGTAPSYEQYF. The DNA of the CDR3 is TGTGCCAGCGGAACAGCCCCTTCCTACGAGCAGTACTTC. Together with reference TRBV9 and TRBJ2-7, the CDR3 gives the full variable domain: DSGVTQTPKHLITATGQRVTLRCSPRSGDLSVYWYQQSLDQGLQFLIQYYNGEERAKGNILERFSAQQFPDLHSELNLSSLELGDSALYFCASGTAPSYEQYFGPGTRLTVT.

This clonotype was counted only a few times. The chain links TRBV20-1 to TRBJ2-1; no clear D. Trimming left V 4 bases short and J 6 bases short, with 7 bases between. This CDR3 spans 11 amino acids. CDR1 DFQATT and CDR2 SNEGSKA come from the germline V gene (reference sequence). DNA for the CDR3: TGCAGTGCTAAGCATATCAATGAGCAGTTCTTC. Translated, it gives CSAKHINEQFF.

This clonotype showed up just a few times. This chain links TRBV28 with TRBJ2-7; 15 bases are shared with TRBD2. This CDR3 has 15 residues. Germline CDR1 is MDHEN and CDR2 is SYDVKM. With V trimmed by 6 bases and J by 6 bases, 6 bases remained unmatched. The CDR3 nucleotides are TGTGCCAGCAGCCCACAGGGACTAGCGGGAGGCGAGCAGTACTTC. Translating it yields CASSPQGLAGGEQYF.

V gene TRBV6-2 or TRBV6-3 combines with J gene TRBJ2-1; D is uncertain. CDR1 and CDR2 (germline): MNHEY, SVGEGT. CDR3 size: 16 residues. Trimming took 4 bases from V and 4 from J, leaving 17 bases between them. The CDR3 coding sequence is TGTGCCAGCAGTTTCCCCCCAGCGCCTCATTACAATGAGCAGTTCTTC. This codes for CASSFPPAPHYNEQFF.

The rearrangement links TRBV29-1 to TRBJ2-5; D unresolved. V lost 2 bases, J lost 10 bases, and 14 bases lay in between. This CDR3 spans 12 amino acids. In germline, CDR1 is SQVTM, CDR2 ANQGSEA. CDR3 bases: TGCAGCGTTGAAACCCCGGATAGGGACCAGTACTTC. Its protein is CSVETPDRDQYF.